This TCR beta chain derives from a study of CD8 T cells in ankylosing spondylitis (dated by TCRdb to 2016 to 2017). At the level of the whole study: To find TCR variants linked to disease, the study profiled T cell receptor beta repertoires in ankylosing spondylitis patients and healthy donors. In total, the full study cohort was made up of nearly 110 healthy donors and more than 20 ankylosing spondylitis patients. Peripheral blood samples were taken, and synovial fluid was additionally collected from ankylosing spondylitis patients. The full study reports these points: A CD8+ phenotype was shown by the disease-linked clones, which were found at relatively low frequencies in peripheral blood. The disease-linked clones were reported as significantly enriched in matched synovial fluid samples from ankylosing spondylitis patients. A TCR beta motif of about eight highly homologous amino acid variants appeared characteristic of blood from ankylosing spondylitis patients. Some of the motif variants had been reported before in the synovial fluid and blood of reactive arthritis patients, a finding that suggests common disease-initiation mechanisms.

V lost 3 bases and J lost 3 bases, and the count of bases not matched to a germline gene is 5. The CDR3 goes from the cysteine to the phenylalanine over 14 residues. Only the CDR3 portion is preserved as DNA: 42 bases, with reading frame beginning at the first base. The germline V gene encodes CDR1 SGHRS and CDR2 YFSETQ. This clonotype was recorded at least ten times. Its antigen is still unknown. No much larger clonotype is one base removed from it; base qualities were not supplied. The sequencer was an Illumina HiSeq 2500. TCR beta libraries were prepared by quantitative 5'-RACE with molecular barcodes. Regarding the original processing steps: Disease-linked TCR variants were identified with a new computational method built on a probabilistic model of VDJ rearrangement. The public reads were reanalyzed by TCRdb: fastp trimming at Q25, MiXCR alignment, in-frame beta chains only. Under each unique CDR3 protein, matching rows form one entry showing the most common genes and DNA. The V and J calls shown here were made by TCRdb, not taken from the authors' results. Recorded for this sample are about 250,000 distinct CDR3 sequences; more than 9% of them occurred a single time. The ten largest clonotypes hold around 3% of the sample.

Sequencing input: blood, either unsorted or a sorted T cell fraction (not recorded which). The clonotype was recovered from a male donor with ankylosing spondylitis or in good health (not recorded which). The chain joins TRBV5-1 to TRBJ1-2; 7 bases in between match TRBD1. For the CDR3, the sequence is CASSSPGGDYGYTF. The sequenced DNA is TGCGCCAGCAGCTCCCCAGGGGGTGACTATGGCTACACCTTC.